The rows below give T cell receptor beta chains drawn from one sample of a study of cytomegalovirus exposure and HLA in healthy donors. Clones were read by immunoSEQ multiplex PCR, and TCRdb kept only the in-frame ones, dropping some. Of roughly 120,000 clones listed, 65% to 75% are singletons. Sequencing was performed on PBMCs. These receptors were taken from a woman between 45 and 60 years old in good health and CMV-seropositive. CDR3s include the opening cysteine and the closing phenylalanine or tryptophan. D genes are given only for firm matches. Not all rows give a size; the values are once, few, many and, for expanded clones, a class.

D gene	clone size	V gene	J gene	CDR3 DNA	CDR3 protein
TRBD1	NA	TRBV7-9	TRBJ1-4	TGTGCCAGCAGCTCCCTGCCGGGACAGCATAATGAAAAACTGTTTTTT	CASSSLPGQHNEKLFF
NA	few	TRBV6-5	TRBJ2-1	TGTGCCAGTTACCGGGGATATCCCTACAATGAGCAGTTCTTC	CASYRGYPYNEQFF
TRBD1	NA	TRBV28	TRBJ2-5	TGTGCCAGCAGTTTTCAGGGGGCGACACAAGAGACCCAGTACTTC	CASSFQGATQETQYF
TRBD1	NA	TRBV11-2	TRBJ1-1	TGTGCCAGCAGCGATCGAGGGGGCATGAACACTGAAGCTTTCTTT	CASSDRGGMNTEAFF
NA	many	TRBV29-1	TRBJ1-1	TGCAGCGTTGCCGGGGTCACTGAAGCTTTCTTT	CSVAGVTEAFF
TRBD1	once	TRBV5-1	TRBJ1-5	TGCGCCAGCAGCCTTACAGGGGATAGCAATCAGCCCCAGCATTTT	CASSLTGDSNQPQHF
TRBD1	once	TRBV10-3	TRBJ1-2	TGTGCCATCAGTGTTAGCACAGGGGATGGCTACACCTTC	CAISVSTGDGYTF
NA	NA	TRBV7-4	TRBJ1-5	TGTGCCAGCAGTTCCGGGGGGTGTAGCAATCAGCCCCAGCATTTT	CASSSGGCSNQPQHF
NA	NA	TRBV29-1	TRBJ2-3	TGCAGCGTTGAAGTTGCTATCACAGATACGCAGTATTTT	CSVEVAITDTQYF
TRBD2	NA	TRBV29-1	TRBJ2-5	TGCAGCGTTGAACGGAGAACAACTAGCGGGAGAGGGGCCCAAGAGACCCAGTACTTC	CSVERRTTSGRGAQETQYF
NA	NA	TRBV6-5	TRBJ1-1	TGTGCCAGCAGTATTTCCCTCGGACAACAAGCTTTCTTT	CASSISLGQQAFF
NA	NA	TRBV18	TRBJ1-3	TGTGCCAGCTCACCTCCCGACAGAAGCTCTGGAAACACCATATATTTT	CASSPPDRSSGNTIYF
NA	NA	TRBV4-3	TRBJ2-2	TGCGCCAGCAGCCTCCGGACAGACTCCATGAACACCGGGGAGCTGTTTTTT	CASSLRTDSMNTGELFF
TRBD1	NA	TRBV30	TRBJ1-6	TGTGCCTGGACCCCCGGGACAGCCTCCTTGAGCTCCTATAATTCACCCCTCCACTTT	CAWTPGTASLSSYNSPLHF
TRBD1	NA	TRBV6-5	TRBJ2-7	TGTGCCAGCAGTTACCCCGGGACAGGGATATACGAGCAGTACTTC	CASSYPGTGIYEQYF
NA	NA	TRBV19	TRBJ2-7	TGTGCCAGTAGTTCCCAACTAGTCCCCTACGCTGAGCAGTACTTC	CASSSQLVPYAEQYF
TRBD2	NA	TRBV5-1	TRBJ2-5	TGCGCCAGCCAGGGAGGGACCGGGACCCAAGAGACCCAGTACTTC	CASQGGTGTQETQYF
NA	NA	TRBV7-9	TRBJ2-7	TGTGCCAGCACCTTAGATGGGAGCGCCTACGAGCAGTACTTC	CASTLDGSAYEQYF
TRBD1	NA	TRBV18	TRBJ1-1	TGTGCCAGCTCACCAACGACAGGGCATCGCACTGAAGCTTTCTTT	CASSPTTGHRTEAFF